This TCR beta chain is drawn from a study of human CD8 memory T cell subsets. Study-level results: Chao1 estimates suggested higher diversity in stem-like memory T cells than in precursor exhausted T cells.

Libraries for TCR beta were constructed using UMI-labeled 5' RACE. TCRdb re-called the 5' RACE reads; one entry per CDR3 protein, DNA not given. Here the sample table reports approximately 11,000 distinct CDR3 sequences. Stem-like CD8+ memory T cells, termed TSTEM, were CCR7+ PD-1- TIGIT-. By negative magnetic separation, total CD8+ T cells were enriched. The source of the RNA was duplicate vials containing around 150,000 sorted CD8+ T cells for each subset. To note about this clonotype: The target antigen is unknown.

The length of the CDR3 is 15 residues. The germline V gene encodes CDR1 SGHRS and CDR2 YFSETQ. J is TRBJ2-7 and V is TRBV5-1; TCRdb lists TRBD1, though no DNA is available to test this call. Sequencing used CD8+ stem-like memory T cells (TSCM and TCM) sorted from PBMCs. The sample's subset: stem-like memory CD8 T cells (TSTEM), CCR7+ PD-1- TIGIT-. This clonotype originated in a human donor in good health. CDR3 sequence: CASSLEQGGSYEQYF.